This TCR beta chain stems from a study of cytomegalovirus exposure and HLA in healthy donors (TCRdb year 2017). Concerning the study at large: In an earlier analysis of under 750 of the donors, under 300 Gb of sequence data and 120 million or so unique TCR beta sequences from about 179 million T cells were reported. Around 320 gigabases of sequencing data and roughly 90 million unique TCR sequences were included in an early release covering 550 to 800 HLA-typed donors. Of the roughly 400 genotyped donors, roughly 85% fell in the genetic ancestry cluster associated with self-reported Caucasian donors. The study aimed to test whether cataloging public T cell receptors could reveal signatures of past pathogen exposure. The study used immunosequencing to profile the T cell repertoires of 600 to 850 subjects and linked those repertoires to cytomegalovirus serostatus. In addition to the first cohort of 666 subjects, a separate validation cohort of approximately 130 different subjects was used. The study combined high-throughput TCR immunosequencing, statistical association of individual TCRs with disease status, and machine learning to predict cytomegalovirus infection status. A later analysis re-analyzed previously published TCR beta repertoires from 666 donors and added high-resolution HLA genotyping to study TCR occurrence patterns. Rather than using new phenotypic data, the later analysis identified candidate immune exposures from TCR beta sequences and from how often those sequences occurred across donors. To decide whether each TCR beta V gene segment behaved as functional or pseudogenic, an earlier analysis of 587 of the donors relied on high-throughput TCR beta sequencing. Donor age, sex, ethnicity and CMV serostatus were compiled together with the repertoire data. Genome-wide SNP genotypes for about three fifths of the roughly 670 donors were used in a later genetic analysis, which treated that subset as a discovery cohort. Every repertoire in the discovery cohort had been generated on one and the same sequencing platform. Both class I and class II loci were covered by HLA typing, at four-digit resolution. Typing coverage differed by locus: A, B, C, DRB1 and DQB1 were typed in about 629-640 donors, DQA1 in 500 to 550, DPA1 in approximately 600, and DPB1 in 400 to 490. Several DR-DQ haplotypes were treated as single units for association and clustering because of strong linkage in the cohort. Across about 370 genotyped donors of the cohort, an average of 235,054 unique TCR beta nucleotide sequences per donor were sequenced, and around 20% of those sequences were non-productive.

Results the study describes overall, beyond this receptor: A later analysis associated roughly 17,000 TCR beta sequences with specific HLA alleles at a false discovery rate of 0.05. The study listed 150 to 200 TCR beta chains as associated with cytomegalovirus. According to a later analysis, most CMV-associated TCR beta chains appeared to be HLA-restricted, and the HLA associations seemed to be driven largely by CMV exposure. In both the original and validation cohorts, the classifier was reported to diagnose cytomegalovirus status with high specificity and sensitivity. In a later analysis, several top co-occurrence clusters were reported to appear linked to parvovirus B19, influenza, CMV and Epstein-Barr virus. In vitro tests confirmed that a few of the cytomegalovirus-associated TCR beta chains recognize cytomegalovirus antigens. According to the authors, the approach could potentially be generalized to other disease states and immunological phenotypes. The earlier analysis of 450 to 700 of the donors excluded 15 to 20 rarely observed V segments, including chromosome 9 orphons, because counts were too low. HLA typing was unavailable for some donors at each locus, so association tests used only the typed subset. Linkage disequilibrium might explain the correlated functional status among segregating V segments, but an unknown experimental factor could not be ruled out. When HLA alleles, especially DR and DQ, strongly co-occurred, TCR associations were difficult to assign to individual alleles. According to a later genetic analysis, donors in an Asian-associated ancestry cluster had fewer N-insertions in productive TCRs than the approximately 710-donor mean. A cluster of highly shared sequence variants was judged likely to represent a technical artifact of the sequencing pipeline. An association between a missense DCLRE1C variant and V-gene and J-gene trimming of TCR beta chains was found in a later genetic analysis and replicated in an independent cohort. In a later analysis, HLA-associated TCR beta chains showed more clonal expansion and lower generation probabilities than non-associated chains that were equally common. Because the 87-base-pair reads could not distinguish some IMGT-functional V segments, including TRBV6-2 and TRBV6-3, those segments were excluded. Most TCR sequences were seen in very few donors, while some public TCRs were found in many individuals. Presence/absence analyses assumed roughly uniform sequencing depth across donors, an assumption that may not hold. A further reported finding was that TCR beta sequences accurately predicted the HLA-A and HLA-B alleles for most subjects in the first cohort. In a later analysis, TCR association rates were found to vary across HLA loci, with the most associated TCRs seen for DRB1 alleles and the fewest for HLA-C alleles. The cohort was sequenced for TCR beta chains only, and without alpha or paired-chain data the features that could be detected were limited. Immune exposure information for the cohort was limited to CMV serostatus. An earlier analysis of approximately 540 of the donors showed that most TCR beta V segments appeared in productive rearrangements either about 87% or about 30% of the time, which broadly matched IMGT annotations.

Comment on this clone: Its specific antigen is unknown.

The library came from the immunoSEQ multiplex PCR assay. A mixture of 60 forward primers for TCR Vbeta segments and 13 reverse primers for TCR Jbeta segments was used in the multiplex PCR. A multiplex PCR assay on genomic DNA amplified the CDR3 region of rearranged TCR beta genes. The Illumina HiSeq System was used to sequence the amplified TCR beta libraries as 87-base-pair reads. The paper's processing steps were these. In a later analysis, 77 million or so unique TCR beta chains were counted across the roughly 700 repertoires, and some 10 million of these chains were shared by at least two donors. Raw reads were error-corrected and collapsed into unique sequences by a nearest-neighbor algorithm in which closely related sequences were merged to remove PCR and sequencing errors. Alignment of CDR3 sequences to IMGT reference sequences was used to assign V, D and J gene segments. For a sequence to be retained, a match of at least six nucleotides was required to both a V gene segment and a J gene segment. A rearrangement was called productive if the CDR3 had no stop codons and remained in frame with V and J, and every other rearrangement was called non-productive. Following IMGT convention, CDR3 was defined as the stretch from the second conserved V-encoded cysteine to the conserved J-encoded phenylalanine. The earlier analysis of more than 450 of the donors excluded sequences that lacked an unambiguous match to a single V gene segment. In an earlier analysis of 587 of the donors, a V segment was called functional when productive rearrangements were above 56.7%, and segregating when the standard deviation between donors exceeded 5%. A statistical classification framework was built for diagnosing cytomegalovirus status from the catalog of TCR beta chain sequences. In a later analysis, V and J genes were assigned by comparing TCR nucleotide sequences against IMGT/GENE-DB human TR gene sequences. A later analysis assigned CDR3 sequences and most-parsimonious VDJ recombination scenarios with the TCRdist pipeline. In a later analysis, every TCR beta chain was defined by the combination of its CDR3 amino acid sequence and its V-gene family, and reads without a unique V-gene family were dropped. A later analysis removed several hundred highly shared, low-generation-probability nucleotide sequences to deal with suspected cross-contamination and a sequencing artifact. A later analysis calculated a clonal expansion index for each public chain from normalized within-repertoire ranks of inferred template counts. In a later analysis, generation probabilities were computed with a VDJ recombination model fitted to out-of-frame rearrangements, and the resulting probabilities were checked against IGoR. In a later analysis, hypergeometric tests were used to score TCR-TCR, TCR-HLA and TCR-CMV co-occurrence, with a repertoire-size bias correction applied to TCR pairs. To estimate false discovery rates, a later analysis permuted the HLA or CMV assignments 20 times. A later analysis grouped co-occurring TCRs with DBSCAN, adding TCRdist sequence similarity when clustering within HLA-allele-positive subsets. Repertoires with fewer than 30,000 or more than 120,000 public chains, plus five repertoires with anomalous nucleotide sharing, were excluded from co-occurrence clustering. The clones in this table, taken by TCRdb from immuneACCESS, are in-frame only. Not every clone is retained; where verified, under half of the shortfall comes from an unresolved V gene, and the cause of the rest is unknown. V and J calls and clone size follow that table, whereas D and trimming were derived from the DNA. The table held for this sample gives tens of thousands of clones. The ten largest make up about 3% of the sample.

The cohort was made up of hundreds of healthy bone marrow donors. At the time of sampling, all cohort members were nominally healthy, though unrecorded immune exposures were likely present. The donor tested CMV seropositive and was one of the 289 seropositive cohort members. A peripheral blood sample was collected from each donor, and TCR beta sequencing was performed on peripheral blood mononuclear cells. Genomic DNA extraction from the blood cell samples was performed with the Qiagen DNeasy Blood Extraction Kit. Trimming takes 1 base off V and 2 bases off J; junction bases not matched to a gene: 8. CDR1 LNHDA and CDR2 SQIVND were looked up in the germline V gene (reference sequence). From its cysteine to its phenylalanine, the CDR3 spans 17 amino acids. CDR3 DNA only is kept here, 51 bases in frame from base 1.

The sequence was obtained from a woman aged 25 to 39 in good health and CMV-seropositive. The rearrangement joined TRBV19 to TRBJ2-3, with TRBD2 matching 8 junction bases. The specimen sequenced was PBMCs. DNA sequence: TGTGCCAGTAGTATAGGGTGGGGCGGGGGGTACACAGATACGCAGTATTTT. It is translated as CASSIGWGGGYTDTQYF.